This T cell receptor (beta chain) was sequenced during a study of CD8+ T cells in alopecia areata. The sequencing template was cDNA reverse transcribed from extracted RNA. Profiling relied on immunoSEQ multiplex PCR, and the TCRdb table lists in-frame clones only, not all of them. The sample contains some 7,000 clones, 64% of which appear only once. V was cut by 3 bases and J by 11 bases, with 13 bases left in between. This CDR3 is built from 11 residues. Germline lookup yields CDR1 DFQATT and CDR2 SNEGSKA (reference sequence). Note on this clone: Its target is not known.

The treatment denotes: oral pan-JAK inhibitor, 5-10 mg twice daily. Alopecia areata patients provided lesional scalp punch biopsies and peripheral blood. Findings of the study overall: Scalp repertoires also include resident alphabeta T cells from normal skin. TCR sharing across patients was less clear than in mice, possibly HLA-related.

This TCR was recovered from a human donor with alopecia areata. V is TRBV20-1 and J is TRBJ1-1; D call uncertain. Sequences were derived from skin, sampled at week 4, from a patient treated with tofacitinib. This chain's CDR3 is CSARNGPLAFF. For the CDR3, the DNA is TGCAGTGCTAGGAACGGGCCACTGGCTTTCTTT.